This T cell receptor (beta chain) was captured by sequencing in a study of early T cells in non-severe SARS-CoV-2 infection. This clonotype was recorded at least ten times. Via MiXCR, TCRdb re-called the 5' RACE reads, giving one row per CDR3 protein. Counted here are some 80,000 distinct CDR3 sequences, roughly 5.3% occurring once; the ten biggest clones make up approximately 7%. This CDR3 contains 14 residues. Trimming took off 5 bases at V and 6 bases at J, with 15 bases between the two ends. Germline V CDR1 and CDR2: SEHNR, FQNEAQ (reference sequence). The input for sequencing was whole blood, taken at baseline. The sequence came from an adult who was a healthcare worker with PCR-confirmed SARS-CoV-2 infection or an uninfected control (not recorded which). The chain has TRBV7-9 and TRBJ2-3; D gene unclear. The CDR3 sequence: CASSPIAAVDTQYF. The DNA for the CDR3 is TGTGCCAGCAGCCCCATCGCGGCAGTTGATACGCAGTATTTT.